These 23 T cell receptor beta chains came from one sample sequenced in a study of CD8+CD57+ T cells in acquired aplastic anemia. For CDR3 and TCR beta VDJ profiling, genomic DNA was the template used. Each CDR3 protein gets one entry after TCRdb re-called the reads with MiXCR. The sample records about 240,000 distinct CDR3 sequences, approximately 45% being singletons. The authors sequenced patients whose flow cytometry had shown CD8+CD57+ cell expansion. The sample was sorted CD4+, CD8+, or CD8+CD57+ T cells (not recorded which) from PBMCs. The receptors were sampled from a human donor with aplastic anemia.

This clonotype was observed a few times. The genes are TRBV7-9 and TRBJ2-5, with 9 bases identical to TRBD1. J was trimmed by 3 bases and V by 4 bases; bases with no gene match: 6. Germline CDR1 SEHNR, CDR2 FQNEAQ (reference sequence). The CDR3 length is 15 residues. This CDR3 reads CASSSEQGAEETQYF. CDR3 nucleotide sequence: TGTGCCAGCAGCTCGGAACAGGGGGCGGAAGAGACCCAGTACTTC.

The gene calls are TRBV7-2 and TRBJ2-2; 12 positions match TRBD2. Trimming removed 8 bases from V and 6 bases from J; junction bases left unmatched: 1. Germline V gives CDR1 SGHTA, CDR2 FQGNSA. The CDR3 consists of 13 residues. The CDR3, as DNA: TGTGCCAGCTCTAGCGGGGGGGCCGGGGAGCTGTTTTTT. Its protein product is CASSSGGAGELFF.

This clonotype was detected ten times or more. The CDR3 DNA sequence: TGCAGTGCTAGAGATTTAAGACTAGCGGGAGAAGAGACCCAGTACTTC. Its translation: CSARDLRLAGEETQYF. V gene TRBV20-1 combines with J gene TRBJ2-5, with 12 nucleotides matching TRBD2. V trimming: 0 bases; J trimming: 3 bases; junction bases outside the gene matches: 5. Germline V CDR1 and CDR2: DFQATT, SNEGSKA (reference sequence). The CDR3 spans 16 residues.

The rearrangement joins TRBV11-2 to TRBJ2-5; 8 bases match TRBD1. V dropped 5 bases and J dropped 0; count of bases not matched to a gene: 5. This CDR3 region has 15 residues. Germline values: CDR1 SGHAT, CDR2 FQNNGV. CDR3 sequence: CASSLGTGHQETQYF. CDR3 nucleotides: TGTGCCAGCAGCCTCGGGACAGGCCACCAAGAGACCCAGTACTTC.

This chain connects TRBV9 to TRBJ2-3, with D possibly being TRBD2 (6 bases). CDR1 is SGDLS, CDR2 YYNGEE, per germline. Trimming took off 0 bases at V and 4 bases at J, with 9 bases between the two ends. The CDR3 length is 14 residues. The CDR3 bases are TGTGCCAGCAGCGTAGGCCGGGGGTCAGATACGCAGTATTTT. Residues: CASSVGRGSDTQYF.

In DNA, the CDR3 is TGTGCCAGCAGCGGCCCGAGCGGTGATACGCAGTATTTT. Translating gives CASSGPSGDTQYF. The chain employs TRBV9 and TRBJ2-3, with a tentative D call TRBD2 (5 bases). Trimming left V 3 bases short and J 6 bases short, with 11 bases between. Germline V gives CDR1 SGDLS, CDR2 YYNGEE. This CDR3 has 13 amino acids.

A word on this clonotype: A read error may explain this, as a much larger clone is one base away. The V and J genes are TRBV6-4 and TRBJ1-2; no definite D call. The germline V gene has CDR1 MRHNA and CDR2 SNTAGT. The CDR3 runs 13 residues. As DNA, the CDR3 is TGTGCCAGCAGCCCTTTTTTAAACTGTGGCTACACCTTC. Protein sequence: CASSPFLNCGYTF.

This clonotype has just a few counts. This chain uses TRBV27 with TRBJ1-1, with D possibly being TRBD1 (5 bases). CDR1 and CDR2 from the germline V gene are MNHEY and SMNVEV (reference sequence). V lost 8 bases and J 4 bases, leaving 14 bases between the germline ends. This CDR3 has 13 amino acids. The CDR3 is CASGGALSTEAFF. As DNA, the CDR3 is TGTGCCAGCGGTGGGGCTCTTAGCACTGAAGCTTTCTTT.

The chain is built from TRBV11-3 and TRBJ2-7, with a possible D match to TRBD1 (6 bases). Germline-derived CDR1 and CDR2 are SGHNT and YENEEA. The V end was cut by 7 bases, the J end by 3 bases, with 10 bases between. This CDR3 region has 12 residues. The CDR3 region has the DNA TGTGCCAGCATAGGACAGCACTACGAGCAGTACTTC. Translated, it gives CASIGQHYEQYF.

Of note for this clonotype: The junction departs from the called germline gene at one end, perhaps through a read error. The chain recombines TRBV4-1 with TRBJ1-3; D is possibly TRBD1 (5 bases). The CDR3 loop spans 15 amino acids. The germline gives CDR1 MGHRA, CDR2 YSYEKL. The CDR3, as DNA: TGCGCCAGCAGCCAAGATCAGGGAAGAGGAAACACCACATATTTT. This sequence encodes CASSQDQGRGNTTYF.

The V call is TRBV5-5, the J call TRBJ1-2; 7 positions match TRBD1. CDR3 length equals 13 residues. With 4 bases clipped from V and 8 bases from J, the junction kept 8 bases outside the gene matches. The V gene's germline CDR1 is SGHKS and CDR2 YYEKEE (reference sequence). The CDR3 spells CASSATGDGGYTF. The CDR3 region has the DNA TGTGCCAGCAGCGCTACAGGGGACGGAGGCTACACCTTC.

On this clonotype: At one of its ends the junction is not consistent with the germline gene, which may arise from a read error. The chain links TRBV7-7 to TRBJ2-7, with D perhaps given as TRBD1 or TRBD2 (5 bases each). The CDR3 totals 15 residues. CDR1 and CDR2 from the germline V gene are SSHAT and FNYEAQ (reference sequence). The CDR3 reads CASSLGQGKAYGQYF. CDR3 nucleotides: TGCGCTAGCAGCTTAGGCCAGGGAAAAGCCTACGGGCAGTACTTC. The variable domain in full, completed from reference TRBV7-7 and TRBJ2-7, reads GAGVSQSPRYKVTKRGQDVTLRCDPISSHATLYWYQQALGQGPEFLTYFNYEAQPDKSGLPSDRFSAERPEGSISTLTIQRTEQRDSAMYRCASSLGQGKAYGQYFGPGTRLTVT.

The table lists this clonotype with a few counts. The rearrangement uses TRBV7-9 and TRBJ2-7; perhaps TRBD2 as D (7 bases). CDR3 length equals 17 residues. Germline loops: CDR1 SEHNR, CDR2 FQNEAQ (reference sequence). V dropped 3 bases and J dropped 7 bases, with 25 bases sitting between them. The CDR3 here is CASSFDGTTGGDLEQYF. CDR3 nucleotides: TGTGCCAGCAGCTTCGATGGGACAACGGGGGGAGATTTGGAGCAGTACTTC.

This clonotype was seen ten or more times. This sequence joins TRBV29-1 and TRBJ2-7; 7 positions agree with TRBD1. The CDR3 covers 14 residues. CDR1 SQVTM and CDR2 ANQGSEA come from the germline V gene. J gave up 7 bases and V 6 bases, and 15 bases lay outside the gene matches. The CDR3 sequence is CSVENTGVRAEQYF. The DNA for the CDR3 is TGCAGCGTCGAAAATACAGGGGTTCGGGCTGAGCAGTACTTC.

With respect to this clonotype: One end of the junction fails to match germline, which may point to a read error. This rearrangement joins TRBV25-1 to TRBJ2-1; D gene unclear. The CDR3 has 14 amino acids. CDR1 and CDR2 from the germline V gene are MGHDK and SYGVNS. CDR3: CASSKVNSYNEQFF. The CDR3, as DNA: TGTGCCAGCAGCAAAGTAAACTCCTACAATGAACAGTTCTTC.

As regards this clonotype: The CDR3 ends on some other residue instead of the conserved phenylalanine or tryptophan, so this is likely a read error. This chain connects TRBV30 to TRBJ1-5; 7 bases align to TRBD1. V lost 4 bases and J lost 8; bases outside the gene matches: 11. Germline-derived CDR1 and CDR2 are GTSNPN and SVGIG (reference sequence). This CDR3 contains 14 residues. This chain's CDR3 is CAWTQGTFGEPQHS. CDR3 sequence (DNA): TGTGCCTGGACACAGGGGACATTTGGGGAGCCCCAGCATTCT.

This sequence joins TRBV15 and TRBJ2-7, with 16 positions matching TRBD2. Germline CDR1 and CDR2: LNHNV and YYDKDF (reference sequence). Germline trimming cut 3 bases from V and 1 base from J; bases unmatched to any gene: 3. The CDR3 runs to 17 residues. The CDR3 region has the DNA TGTGCCACCAGCAGGGGGGGACTAGCGGGAGGGTCCTACGAGCAGTACTTC. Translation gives CATSRGGLAGGSYEQYF.

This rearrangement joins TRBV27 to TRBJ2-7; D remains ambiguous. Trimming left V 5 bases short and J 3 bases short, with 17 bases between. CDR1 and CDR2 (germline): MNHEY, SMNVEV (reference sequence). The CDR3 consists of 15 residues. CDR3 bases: TGTGCCAGCAGTCCCACCTCGACAAGCTTCTACGAGCAGTACGTC. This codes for CASSPTSTSFYEQYV.

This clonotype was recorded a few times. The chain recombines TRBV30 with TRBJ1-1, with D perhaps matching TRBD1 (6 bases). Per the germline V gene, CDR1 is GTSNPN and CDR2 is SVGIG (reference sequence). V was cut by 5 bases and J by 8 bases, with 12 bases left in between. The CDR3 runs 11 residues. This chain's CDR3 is CAWGGGREAFF. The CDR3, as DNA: TGTGCCTGGGGCGGGGGGCGGGAAGCTTTCTTT.

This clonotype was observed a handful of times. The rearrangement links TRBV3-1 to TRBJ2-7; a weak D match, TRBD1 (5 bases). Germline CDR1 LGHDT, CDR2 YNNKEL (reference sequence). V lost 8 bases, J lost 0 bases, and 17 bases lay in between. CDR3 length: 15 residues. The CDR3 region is CASSPPDTDSYEQYF. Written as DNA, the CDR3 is TGTGCCAGCTCACCCCCGGACACGGACTCCTACGAGCAGTACTTC.

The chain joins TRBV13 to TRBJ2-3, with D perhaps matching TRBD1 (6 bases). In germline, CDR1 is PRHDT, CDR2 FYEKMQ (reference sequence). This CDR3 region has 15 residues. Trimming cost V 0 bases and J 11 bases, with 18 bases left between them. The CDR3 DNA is TGTGCCAGCAGCTTAGGGCAGGGGACGAACAATGAGCAGTATTTT. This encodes CASSLGQGTNNEQYF.

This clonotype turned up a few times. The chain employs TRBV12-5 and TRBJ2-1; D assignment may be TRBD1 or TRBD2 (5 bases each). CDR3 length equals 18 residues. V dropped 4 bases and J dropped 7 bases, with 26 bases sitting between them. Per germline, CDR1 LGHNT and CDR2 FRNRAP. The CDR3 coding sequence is TGTGCTAGTGGTTCAAATACGGGTCTCCCTGGGGGTAAGAATGAGCAGTTCTTC. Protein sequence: CASGSNTGLPGGKNEQFF.

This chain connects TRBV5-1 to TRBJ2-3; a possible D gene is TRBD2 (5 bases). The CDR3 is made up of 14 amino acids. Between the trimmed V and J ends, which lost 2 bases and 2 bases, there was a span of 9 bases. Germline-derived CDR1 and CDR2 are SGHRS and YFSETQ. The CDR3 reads CASSFGLLTDTQYF. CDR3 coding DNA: TGCGCCAGCAGCTTCGGACTTCTCACAGATACGCAGTATTTT.